This is a list of T cell receptor beta chains from one sample in a study of OX40 agonist ivuxolimab in advanced cancers. Profiling relied on immunoSEQ multiplex PCR, and the TCRdb table lists in-frame clones only, not all of them. Among 50,000 to 70,000 clones listed, less than 95% were seen once. Sample: CD4+ or CD8+ T cells sorted from blood, taken in a trial of the OX40 agonist ivuxolimab. The receptors originated from an adult with an advanced solid tumor such as melanoma, head and neck, liver or kidney cancer. Each CDR3 is given without its conserved first and last residue.

j_call: TRBJ2-7
v_call: TRBV6-5
cdr3_aa: ASSYSSGQGSYEQY

j_call: TRBJ2-1
v_call: TRBV29-1
cdr3_aa: SVQSGQRSSYNEQF

j_call: TRBJ2-3
v_call: TRBV7-2
cdr3_aa: ASSLLLAGTSSTDTQY

j_call: TRBJ1-2
v_call: TRBV6-5
cdr3_aa: ASSYDRGASYGYT

j_call: TRBJ2-7
v_call: TRBV19
cdr3_aa: ASSFQPGQVIYEQY

j_call: TRBJ2-7
v_call: TRBV11-3
cdr3_aa: ASSIMPGGEQY

j_call: TRBJ1-2
v_call: TRBV11-2
cdr3_aa: ASSLRDRANYGYT

j_call: TRBJ2-7
v_call: TRBV19
cdr3_aa: ASSIYLGLLYEQY

j_call: TRBJ2-2
v_call: TRBV19
cdr3_aa: ATKGTSGRAKGGELF

j_call: TRBJ2-7
v_call: TRBV10-3
cdr3_aa: AISISTGESEQY

j_call: TRBJ1-5
v_call: TRBV19
cdr3_aa: ASTRDPYLSNQPQH

j_call: TRBJ2-7
v_call: TRBV9
cdr3_aa: ASSVAQVSGEQY

j_call: TRBJ2-7
v_call: TRBV6-5
cdr3_aa: ASKDTGGPYEQY

j_call: TRBJ1-5
v_call: TRBV7-2
cdr3_aa: ASSLGGGHQPQH

j_call: TRBJ2-1
v_call: TRBV18
cdr3_aa: ASSPPLAEDHHNEQF

j_call: TRBJ1-4
v_call: TRBV6-1
cdr3_aa: ASRVTHATNEKLF

j_call: TRBJ2-1
v_call: TRBV11-3
cdr3_aa: ASSLEGLASYNEQF

j_call: TRBJ2-1
v_call: TRBV29-1
cdr3_aa: SALVNEQF

j_call: TRBJ2-2
v_call: TRBV10-2
cdr3_aa: ASSENWGVTGELF

j_call: TRBJ1-1
v_call: TRBV5-6
cdr3_aa: ASSLGRTGTEAF

j_call: TRBJ2-2
v_call: TRBV4-2
cdr3_aa: ASSQDRRADTGELF

j_call: TRBJ2-1
v_call: TRBV27
cdr3_aa: ASSSPIAGTEQF

j_call: TRBJ2-7
v_call: TRBV2
cdr3_aa: ASSELGVSSYEQY

j_call: TRBJ1-3
v_call: TRBV10-3
cdr3_aa: AISDTRSSGNTIY

j_call: TRBJ1-5
v_call: TRBV5-5
cdr3_aa: ASSVTGTGSQPQH

j_call: TRBJ2-3
v_call: TRBV7-2
cdr3_aa: ASSPASNKDTQY

j_call: TRBJ1-2
v_call: TRBV5-6
cdr3_aa: ASSLEGVPGSNYGYT

j_call: TRBJ2-1
v_call: TRBV29-1
cdr3_aa: SVRRSGRTGNEQF

j_call: TRBJ1-1
v_call: TRBV30
cdr3_aa: AWSVWQGAFMNTEAF

j_call: TRBJ1-1
v_call: TRBV29-1
cdr3_aa: SATRVATEAF

j_call: TRBJ1-2
v_call: TRBV28
cdr3_aa: ASTLGGSNYGYT

j_call: TRBJ2-7
v_call: TRBV10-1
cdr3_aa: ASSLLRGPYEQY

j_call: TRBJ1-2
v_call: TRBV7-9
cdr3_aa: ASSLSELGGYT

j_call: TRBJ2-1
v_call: TRBV30
cdr3_aa: AWAGLAAYNEQF

j_call: TRBJ1-2
v_call: TRBV5-4
cdr3_aa: ASTLSGYGYT

j_call: TRBJ1-5
v_call: TRBV6-6
cdr3_aa: ASRALGVGGQPQH

j_call: TRBJ2-3
v_call: TRBV7-2
cdr3_aa: ASSLESWTVPPTQY

j_call: TRBJ2-1
v_call: TRBV19
cdr3_aa: ASSNIGQGSNEQF

j_call: TRBJ2-3
v_call: TRBV4-1
cdr3_aa: ASSQDHGITDTQY

j_call: TRBJ2-7
v_call: TRBV2
cdr3_aa: ASSGQPYEQY

j_call: TRBJ1-3
v_call: TRBV18
cdr3_aa: ASSPRTLGDTIY

j_call: TRBJ1-1
v_call: TRBV19
cdr3_aa: ASSILSGRKNTEAF

j_call: TRBJ2-3
v_call: TRBV2
cdr3_aa: ASSVLVAV

j_call: TRBJ2-7
v_call: TRBV5-1
cdr3_aa: ASSQFGTGADEQY

j_call: TRBJ1-2
v_call: TRBV27
cdr3_aa: ASSPDSYGYT

j_call: TRBJ1-2
v_call: TRBV7-9
cdr3_aa: ASSLEVRGYT

j_call: TRBJ2-7
v_call: TRBV6-6
cdr3_aa: ASSYSGGKDEQY

j_call: TRBJ1-1
v_call: TRBV28
cdr3_aa: ASWSENTEAF

j_call: TRBJ2-1
v_call: TRBV11-3
cdr3_aa: ASSSLVGEQF

j_call: TRBJ1-3
v_call: TRBV30
cdr3_aa: AWSRDRGTNTIY

j_call: TRBJ2-2
v_call: TRBV27
cdr3_aa: ASSLSPELGRAGELF

j_call: TRBJ1-2
v_call: TRBV4-1
cdr3_aa: ASSQLGQGPYGYT

j_call: TRBJ1-1
v_call: TRBV6-1
cdr3_aa: ASSEGARVNTEAF

j_call: TRBJ1-1
v_call: TRBV5-1
cdr3_aa: ASSFRGNTEAF